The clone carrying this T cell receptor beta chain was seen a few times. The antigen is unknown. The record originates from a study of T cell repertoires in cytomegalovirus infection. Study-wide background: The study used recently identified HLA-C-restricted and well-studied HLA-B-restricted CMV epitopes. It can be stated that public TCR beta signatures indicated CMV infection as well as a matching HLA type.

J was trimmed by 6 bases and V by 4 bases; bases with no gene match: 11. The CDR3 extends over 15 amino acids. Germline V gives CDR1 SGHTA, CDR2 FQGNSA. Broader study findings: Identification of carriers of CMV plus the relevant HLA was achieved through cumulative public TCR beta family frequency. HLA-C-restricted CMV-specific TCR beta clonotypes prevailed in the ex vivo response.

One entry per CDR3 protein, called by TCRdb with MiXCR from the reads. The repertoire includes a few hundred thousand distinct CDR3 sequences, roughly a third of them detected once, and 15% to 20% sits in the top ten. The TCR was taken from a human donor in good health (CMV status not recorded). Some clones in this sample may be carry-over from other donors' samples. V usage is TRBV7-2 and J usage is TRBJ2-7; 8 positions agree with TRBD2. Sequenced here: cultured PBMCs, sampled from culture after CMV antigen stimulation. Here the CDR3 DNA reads TGTGCCAGCAGCTCCTTTAGCGGGACCCTCCGCGAGCAGTACTTC. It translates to CASSSFSGTLREQYF.